These 25 T cell receptor beta chains were sequenced from one sample in a study of T-cell reconstitution after alpha-beta-depleted transplantation in children. Unique molecular identifiers were incorporated into the prepared TCRbeta library. TCRdb itself ran the PCR reads through MiXCR, one entry per CDR3 protein. The repertoire holds roughly 45,000 distinct CDR3 sequences, with around 9% as singletons. This specimen was PBMCs, mostly from graft donor cells, taken 60 days after TCRalphabeta/CD19-depleted stem cell transplant. These receptors came from a male patient aged 2-9 years who had a stem cell transplant for chronic granulomatous disease, so the T cells may come from the graft donor.

This clonotype was detected ten times or more. The chain uses TRBV27 and TRBJ2-1; the D is unclear. The CDR3 totals 14 residues. The germline gives CDR1 MNHEY, CDR2 SMNVEV (reference sequence). Trimming left V 5 bases short and J 3 bases short, with 11 bases between. CDR3 amino acids: CASSTRLGYNEQFF. The DNA of the CDR3 is TGTGCCAGCAGTACCAGACTGGGCTACAATGAGCAGTTCTTC.

There are many counts of this clonotype. The chain joins TRBV4-3 to TRBJ2-3, with D tentatively TRBD2 (7 bases). The germline gives CDR1 LGHNA, CDR2 YSLEER. This CDR3 has 15 amino acids. Trimming took off 0 bases at V and 11 bases at J, with 18 bases between the two ends. The CDR3 protein is CASSQDVRGADLQYF. The CDR3 nucleotides read TGCGCCAGCAGCCAAGATGTCCGGGGGGCGGACTTGCAGTATTTT.

The table lists this clonotype with many counts. V usage is TRBV5-1 and J usage is TRBJ2-1; D possibly matches TRBD1 or TRBD2 (5 bases each). The length of the CDR3 is 15 residues. With 2 bases removed from V and 0 bases from J, the gap between germline ends came to 9 bases. In germline, CDR1 is SGHRS, CDR2 YFSETQ. The CDR3 DNA is TGCGCCAGCAGCTTTAGCGACAGCTCCTACAATGAGCAGTTCTTC. It yields the protein CASSFSDSSYNEQFF.

At least ten counts were recorded for this clonotype. This rearrangement joins TRBV6-4 to TRBJ2-5; 10 bases align to TRBD1. CDR1 is MRHNA and CDR2 is SNTAGT in the germline V gene. After removal of 3 bases from V and 3 bases from J, the junction contained 1 base not matched to a gene. The CDR3 has 14 residues. The CDR3 loop reads CASSETGGEETQYF. CDR3 nucleotides: TGTGCCAGCAGTGAGACAGGGGGCGAAGAGACCCAGTACTTC.

The V gene is TRBV10-2, the J gene TRBJ2-5, with D uncertain. Germline CDR1 WSHSY, CDR2 SAAADI. The CDR3 consists of 13 residues. V gave up 6 bases and J gave up 5 bases, with 13 bases separating them. The DNA for the CDR3 is TGCGCCAGCAGGCAGTCTGGTGGGGAGACCCAGTACTTC. It is translated as CASRQSGGETQYF.

This clonotype was counted many times. The gene calls are TRBV6-5 and TRBJ2-7; 8 nucleotides agree with TRBD1. This CDR3 contains 14 residues. The germline V gene has CDR1 MNHEY and CDR2 SVGAGI. V was clipped by 6 bases and J by 0 bases; unmatched bases: 4. CDR3 sequence: CASRGQAASYEQYF. DNA of the CDR3: TGTGCCAGCAGGGGACAGGCCGCCTCCTACGAGCAGTACTTC.

J is TRBJ1-5 and V is TRBV20-1, with 8 bases matching TRBD1. Trimming took 3 bases from V and 4 from J; bases not matched to a gene: 8. Germline-derived CDR1 and CDR2 are DFQATT and SNEGSKA (reference sequence). This CDR3 has 15 amino acids. The CDR3 region has the DNA TGCAGTGCTAGGCCTTTGGACAGGGAAAATCAGCCCCAGCATTTT. Its translation is CSARPLDRENQPQHF.

This clonotype was picked up many times. V and J are TRBV6-1 and TRBJ2-2; TRBD2 agrees at 7 bases. The CDR3 covers 17 residues. Unmatched junction bases numbered 16, after V lost 8 bases and J lost 4 bases. Germline V gives CDR1 MNHNS, CDR2 SASEGT. The CDR3 reads CASLTLRTGGFTGELFF. The CDR3 nucleotides read TGTGCCAGCTTAACCCTCAGGACGGGGGGATTCACCGGGGAGCTGTTTTTT.

This clonotype appeared many times. V and J are TRBV3-1 and TRBJ2-7; 9 bases align to TRBD2. J gave up 6 bases and V 2 bases, and 2 bases lay outside the gene matches. The V gene's germline CDR1 is LGHDT and CDR2 YNNKEL (reference sequence). This CDR3 is 13 amino acids long. The CDR3, as DNA: TGTGCCAGCAGCCAAAATAGCGGGAGCGAGCAGTACTTC. This codes for CASSQNSGSEQYF.

This clonotype showed up many times. The junction differs from germline at one of its ends, possibly a read error. CDR3 in DNA: TGTGCCACCAGTGGGGTGACTAGCCCAAATGCGCAGTTCTTC. Its translation: CATSGVTSPNAQFF. J is TRBJ2-1 and V is TRBV24-1, with 7 bases that match TRBD2. The CDR3 loop spans 14 amino acids. Germline loops: CDR1 KGHDR, CDR2 SFDVKD.

The rearrangement uses TRBV7-2 and TRBJ2-3; 11 bases match TRBD2. The CDR3 length is 16 residues. The germline gives CDR1 SGHTA, CDR2 FQGNSA. Unmatched junction bases numbered 9, after V lost 5 bases and J lost 5 bases. The CDR3 DNA sequence: TGTGCCAGCAGCGCCCGACTAGCGGGAATGAGAGATACGCAGTATTTT. It encodes CASSARLAGMRDTQYF.

This clonotype was seen at least ten times. The chain has TRBV28 and TRBJ1-2; D gene unclear. Germline V CDR1 and CDR2: MDHEN, SYDVKM. The CDR3 covers 12 residues. V was cut by 8 bases and J by 5 bases, with 12 bases left in between. CDR3 protein: CASDGGVYGYTF. In DNA form, the CDR3 reads TGTGCCAGCGACGGCGGCGTATATGGCTACACCTTC.

This clonotype came up many times. V usage is TRBV27 and J usage is TRBJ2-3; D unclear. This CDR3 has 14 residues. Germline CDR1 is MNHEY and CDR2 is SMNVEV (reference sequence). V was trimmed by 6 bases and J by 0 bases, leaving 10 bases between them. Here the CDR3 DNA reads TGTGCCAGCAGCCTCTGGGGAAGCACAGATACGCAGTATTTT. Protein product: CASSLWGSTDTQYF.

In this sample, this clonotype turned up many times. In nucleotides, the CDR3 is TGTGCCAGCAGCGCACACATACTAGCGGGCACCTCCTACGAGCAGTACTTC. Encoded protein: CASSAHILAGTSYEQYF. The V call is TRBV11-2, the J call TRBJ2-7; 9 nucleotides line up with TRBD2. The V gene end was trimmed by 5 bases and the J gene end by 0 bases; junction bases not matched to a gene: 11. From germline, CDR1 is SGHAT and CDR2 FQNNGV. The length of the CDR3 is 17 residues.

The chain joins TRBV2 to TRBJ1-1; D possibly corresponds to TRBD1 (5 bases). Germline V gene data show CDR1 as SNHLY and CDR2 as FYNNEI. The CDR3 has 15 amino acids. With 11 bases removed from V and 10 bases from J, the gap between germline ends came to 29 bases. As DNA, the CDR3 is TGTGCCTTCAGTTCTGCAACCCCCTCCCGGGGGGGAGCTTTCTTT. Its translation: CAFSSATPSRGGAFF.

This sequence joins TRBV30 and TRBJ1-6; D remains ambiguous. The CDR3 runs to 15 residues. Trimming shortened V by 3 bases and J by 7 bases, and 16 bases separated the two germline ends. Germline CDR1 is GTSNPN and CDR2 is SVGIG (reference sequence). The CDR3 is CAWRITGPLNSPLHF. CDR3 nucleotide sequence: TGTGCCTGGAGGATCACCGGGCCCTTGAATTCACCCCTCCACTTT.

This clonotype came up many times. The chain links TRBV6-4 to TRBJ2-3, with 9 bases matching TRBD2. Per the germline V gene, CDR1 is MRHNA and CDR2 is SNTAGT. This CDR3 has 14 residues. With 4 bases clipped from V and 1 base from J, the junction kept 0 bases outside the gene matches. The CDR3 coding sequence is TGTGCCAGCAGTGTAGCGGGAGGCACAGATACGCAGTATTTT. Protein: CASSVAGGTDTQYF.

This clonotype was observed many times. This chain uses TRBV7-8 with TRBJ2-2, with 11 bases lining up with TRBD2. Germline V gene lookup returns CDR1 SGHVS and CDR2 FQNEAQ. The CDR3 length is 18 residues. V shed 6 bases, J shed 1 base, and the junction held 10 bases outside the gene matches. This CDR3 reads CASSPGTSGLWNTGELFF. The CDR3 DNA sequence: TGTGCCAGCAGTCCCGGGACTAGCGGCCTTTGGAACACCGGGGAGCTGTTTTTT.

This chain links TRBV20-1 with TRBJ2-3; 11 bases line up with TRBD2. The trim removed 6 bases at V and 2 bases at J, leaving 4 bases unmatched. The CDR3 is made up of 14 amino acids. Germline CDR1 is DFQATT and CDR2 is SNEGSKA (reference sequence). The CDR3 sequence: CSALAGGSTDTQYF. CDR3 nucleotide sequence: TGCAGTGCCCTAGCGGGAGGCTCCACAGATACGCAGTATTTT.

This clonotype was counted many times. This sequence joins TRBV7-2 and TRBJ2-1; D is unclear. V gave up 5 bases and J gave up 7 bases, with 9 bases separating them. Germline V gene data show CDR1 as SGHTA and CDR2 as FQGNSA. The CDR3 contains 12 residues. Here the CDR3 reads CASSHPRNEQFF. CDR3 sequence (DNA): TGTGCCAGCAGCCACCCCCGGAATGAGCAGTTCTTC.

This clonotype was found many times. This chain joins TRBV29-1 and TRBJ1-1; 9 bases align to TRBD1. The J segment lost 4 bases and the V segment lost 4 bases, leaving 1 base of the junction unmatched. In germline, CDR1 is SQVTM, CDR2 ANQGSEA. The CDR3 spans 12 residues. CDR3 region: CSVGQGVTEAFF. CDR3 sequence (DNA): TGCAGCGTTGGACAGGGGGTCACTGAAGCTTTCTTT.

This clonotype was detected ten times or more. The V call is TRBV6-2 or TRBV6-3, the J call TRBJ1-1; the D gene is possibly TRBD1 (6 bases). Germline loops: CDR1 MNHEY, CDR2 SVGEGT. The CDR3 consists of 15 residues. V was pared by 7 bases and J by 2 bases, with 17 bases between. The CDR3 is CASKNHRAGNTEAFF. Here the CDR3 DNA reads TGTGCCAGCAAAAATCACAGGGCAGGCAACACTGAAGCTTTCTTT.

This clonotype turned up a few times. V is TRBV7-3 and J is TRBJ2-1; D may be TRBD2 (5 bases). V was trimmed by 5 bases and J by 7 bases, leaving 15 bases between them. CDR1 SGHTA and CDR2 FQGTGA come from the germline V gene. The CDR3 covers 14 residues. The CDR3 sequence: CASSPRGGGNEQFF. CDR3 coding DNA: TGTGCCAGCAGCCCCCGGGGTGGCGGAAATGAGCAGTTCTTC.

This clonotype was detected many times. The rearrangement links TRBV12-1 to TRBJ2-1; TRBD1 was called by the table and not checked on the DNA. TRBV12-1 is shown as a pseudogene. The CDR3 has 14 residues. CDR3 bases: TGTGCCAGCAGCTTAGGGGCAGGGGGCGGTGAGCAGTTCTTC. Its translation is CASSLGAGGGEQFF.

V is TRBV5-1 and J is TRBJ2-2; D may match TRBD1 or TRBD2 (7 bases each). Germline CDR1 SGHRS, CDR2 YFSETQ. The CDR3 sequence is 14 residues long. The germline V and J ends were trimmed by 4 bases and 6 bases, with 13 bases remaining between them. The CDR3 sequence is CASSSGTEAGELFF. CDR3 nucleotide sequence: TGCGCCAGCAGCAGCGGGACAGAGGCCGGGGAGCTGTTTTTT.